The clone carrying this TCR beta chain was seen just once. Germline is not matched at one junction end, which may reflect a read error. CDR3 size: 16 residues. In germline, CDR1 is SGHTA, CDR2 FQGTGA. Methods used by the authors: Researchers report that nucleated cell counts were estimated from reference gene primer amplification. The assay was immunoSEQ multiplex PCR, and TCRdb's table has in-frame clones only and misses some. V and J calls and clone size are copied from that table; D and trimming were computed from the DNA. The top ten hold under 5.5% of the sample, which has a few hundred thousand clones, 75% to 90% seen once. These data belong to a study of blood T cell repertoires in COVID-19. Looking at the study overall: The United States, Italy and Spain were the sources of the acute and convalescent COVID-19 samples. T cells, B-cell-depleted T cells, or PBMCs supplied cDNA or gDNA.

The genes are TRBV7-3 and TRBJ2-1, with TRBD2 matching over 11 bases. Sequenced material: peripheral blood. The receptor's source is a man aged 55 to 70 who had recovered from COVID-19. The CDR3 DNA sequence: TGTGCCAGCAGCATAACTAGCGGGGGCTCCTACAATGAGCAGTTCTTC. It codes for CASSITSGGSYNEQFF.